One and the same sample provided the 15 T cell receptor beta chains below, sequenced in a study of T-cell reconstitution after alpha-beta-depleted transplantation in children. This sample's TCRbeta library carried unique molecular identifier barcodes. TCRdb used MiXCR to reprocess the PCR reads, holding one entry per CDR3 protein. Among 700,000 to 950,000 distinct CDR3 sequences listed, about 16% were seen once. The material sequenced was PBMCs, mostly from graft donor cells, taken 360 days after TCRalphabeta/CD19-depleted stem cell transplant. The receptors here all came from a male patient between 10 and 17 years old who had a stem cell transplant for acute lymphoblastic leukemia, so the T cells may come from the graft donor.

V and J are TRBV12-3 or TRBV12-4 and TRBJ2-7; the match to TRBD1 covers 7 bases. The junction had 10 bases not matched to a gene; V was cut back by 6 bases and J by 2 bases. The CDR3 has 15 amino acids. CDR3 nucleotides: TGTGCCAGCAGCCGGGACAGTCTCCCTCCCTACGAGCAGTACTTC. This translates into CASSRDSLPPYEQYF.

This clonotype was observed a handful of times. This sequence joins TRBV5-1 and TRBJ1-4; D is possibly TRBD1 (6 bases). This CDR3 comprises 13 residues. Trimming took off 4 bases at V and 7 bases at J, with 11 bases between the two ends. Germline V lookup: CDR1 SGHRS, CDR2 YFSETQ. For the CDR3, the DNA is TGCGCCAGCAGCCGAGACAGGATTGAAAAACTGTTTTTT. Translating it yields CASSRDRIEKLFF.

The J gene is TRBJ2-1, the V gene TRBV12-3 or TRBV12-4; TRBD2 aligns across 14 bases. CDR3 length: 14 residues. Trimming removed 4 bases from V and 10 bases from J; junction bases left unmatched: 3. The CDR3 spells CASSWTSGRYEQFF. In DNA, the CDR3 is TGTGCCAGCAGTTGGACTAGCGGGAGGTACGAGCAGTTCTTC.

This clonotype has just a few counts. This chain uses TRBV18 with TRBJ1-4; no clear D. V was trimmed by 3 bases and J by 15 bases, leaving 23 bases between them. This CDR3 has 15 amino acids. Germline CDR1 KGHSH, CDR2 LQKENI. The DNA of the CDR3 is TGTGCCAGCTCACCGCCCGGGGTGCAGAGGAATGGGGTGTTTTTT. This sequence encodes CASSPPGVQRNGVFF.

There are a few counts of this clonotype. This chain connects TRBV12-3 or TRBV12-4 to TRBJ2-6, with a possible D match to TRBD2 (5 bases). The ends were cut back, 3 bases at V and 1 base at J, with 13 bases in the middle. The length of the CDR3 is 17 residues. As DNA, the CDR3 is TGTGCCAGCAGTTTGAGGGTTCAGTCTTCTGGGGCCAACGTCCTGACTTTC. This encodes CASSLRVQSSGANVLTF.

This chain links TRBV27 with TRBJ2-2; 9 bases align to TRBD1. CDR3 size: 17 residues. From germline, CDR1 is MNHEY and CDR2 SMNVEV (reference sequence). The junction had 10 bases not matched to a gene; V was cut back by 5 bases and J by 3 bases. This CDR3 is CASSAQGADGDTGELFF. CDR3 sequence (DNA): TGTGCCAGCAGTGCACAGGGGGCGGATGGGGACACCGGGGAGCTGTTTTTT.

This rearrangement joins TRBV2 to TRBJ1-4, with TRBD1 matching over 9 bases. CDR1 and CDR2 from the germline V gene are SNHLY and FYNNEI. This CDR3 has 14 amino acids. V lost 6 bases and J lost 5; bases outside the gene matches: 4. The DNA of the CDR3 is TGTGCCAGCAGGGACGGACAGGGGAATGAAAAACTGTTTTTT. It codes for CASRDGQGNEKLFF.

This clonotype appeared many times. The V and J genes are TRBV9 and TRBJ2-5; 9 bases align to TRBD2. This CDR3 comprises 14 residues. Trimming took 4 bases from V and 5 from J; bases not matched to a gene: 6. From germline, CDR1 is SGDLS and CDR2 YYNGEE. Here the CDR3 reads CASSSRTSVETQYF. CDR3 nucleotides: TGTGCCAGCAGCTCGCGGACTAGCGTGGAGACCCAGTACTTC. Looking up the rest from reference TRBV9 and TRBJ2-5 gives the full variable domain: DSGVTQTPKHLITATGQRVTLRCSPRSGDLSVYWYQQSLDQGLQFLIQYYNGEERAKGNILERFSAQQFPDLHSELNLSSLELGDSALYFCASSSRTSVETQYFGPGTRLLVL.

The table lists this clonotype with many counts. J is TRBJ2-5 and V is TRBV6-5; tentatively, D is TRBD1 (7 bases). Trimming removed 1 base at V and 5 bases at J, with 17 bases between. There are 16 residues in the CDR3. Germline V gives CDR1 MNHEY, CDR2 SVGAGI. CDR3 in DNA: TGTGCCAGCAGTTACTTCCACAGGGGCGCGGGGGAGACCCAGTACTTC. Protein sequence: CASSYFHRGAGETQYF.

This clonotype was picked up a small number of times. The chain uses TRBV4-1 and TRBJ2-5; D not resolved. The germline CDR1 and CDR2 sequences are MGHRA and YSYEKL. Trimming cost V 0 bases and J 4 bases, with 6 bases left between them. The CDR3 runs to 13 residues. Here the CDR3 DNA reads TGCGCCAGCAGCCAAGAAATGGGAGAGACCCAGTACTTC. Residues: CASSQEMGETQYF.

CDR3 amino acids: CASSPRGTSGGIQYF. DNA for the CDR3: TGCGCCAGCAGCCCCAGGGGGACTAGCGGCGGCATTCAGTACTTC. This chain links TRBV4-1 with TRBJ2-4, with 11 bases lining up with TRBD2. The germline gives CDR1 MGHRA, CDR2 YSYEKL. V shed 4 bases and J 9 bases; nucleotides not matched to a gene: 8. CDR3 length equals 15 residues.

With regard to this clonotype: One base away lies a much larger clone, so this may be a sequencing read error. J is TRBJ1-3 and V is TRBV11-2; unclear D gene. Germline V gives CDR1 SGHAT, CDR2 FQNNGV. With 5 bases removed from V and 0 bases from J, the gap between germline ends came to 2 bases. CDR3 length equals 12 residues. The CDR3 DNA sequence: TGTGCCAGCAGCATCTCTGGAAACACCATATATTTT. Residues: CASSISGNTIYF.

This clonotype was picked up a small number of times. The J gene is TRBJ1-2, the V gene TRBV5-1; D call uncertain. V shed 7 bases and J shed 6 bases, with 13 bases lying between them. CDR1 SGHRS and CDR2 YFSETQ come from the germline V gene. This CDR3 region has 12 residues. The CDR3 here is CASRRGIHGYTF. The CDR3 DNA reads TGCGCCAGCCGGCGGGGTATTCATGGCTACACCTTC.

This clonotype has a count of ten or more. This rearrangement joins TRBV27 to TRBJ1-1; perhaps TRBD1 as D (5 bases). Germline V gene data show CDR1 as MNHEY and CDR2 as SMNVEV (reference sequence). V lost 4 bases, J lost 5 bases, and 11 bases lay in between. This CDR3 comprises 13 residues. As DNA, the CDR3 is TGTGCCAGCAGTTGGGTCGGGGGAACTGAAGCTTTCTTT. This gives the protein CASSWVGGTEAFF.

The chain is built from TRBV5-1 and TRBJ1-5; 7 nucleotides align to TRBD1. Looked up from germline, CDR1 is SGHRS and CDR2 is YFSETQ. The CDR3 totals 15 residues. After removal of 3 bases from V and 2 bases from J, the junction contained 5 bases not matched to a gene. The DNA for the CDR3 is TGCGCCAGCAGCTGGGGACAGAGTGGCAATCAGCCCCAGCATTTT. Residues: CASSWGQSGNQPQHF.